The 27 T cell receptor beta chains listed next were all sequenced from one sample in a study of T cells after yellow fever vaccination. MiXCR was run by TCRdb on the 5' RACE reads, yielding one entry per CDR3 protein. The sample records 500,000 to 650,000 distinct CDR3 sequences, 9% to 15% being singletons. Source: PBMCs, taken on the day of the yellow fever booster vaccination. These receptors all come from a man aged 25 to 40 who received the YFV17D yellow fever vaccine.

This clonotype was seen more than once but under ten times. The rearrangement links TRBV27 to TRBJ2-3, with a possible D match to TRBD1 (8 bases). The CDR3 covers 14 residues. The germline V gene has CDR1 MNHEY and CDR2 SMNVEV (reference sequence). Trimming left V 4 bases short and J 6 bases short, with 14 bases between. The CDR3 is CASSSDREGDTQYF. Here the CDR3 DNA reads TGTGCCAGCAGTTCGGACAGGGAGGGGGATACGCAGTATTTT.

This clonotype occurred a few times. The CDR3 bases are TGTGCCAGCAGCTCGGGACTAGCGGGAGGGGGGGAGCAGTTCTTC. It specifies CASSSGLAGGGEQFF. The V and J genes are TRBV7-2 and TRBJ2-1; 16 nucleotides match TRBD2. After removal of 4 bases from V and 10 bases from J, the junction contained 4 bases not matched to a gene. CDR3 size: 15 residues. Germline V lookup: CDR1 SGHTA, CDR2 FQGNSA. Filled out from reference TRBV7-2 and TRBJ2-1, the complete variable domain reads GAGVSQSPSNKVTEKGKDVELRCDPISGHTALYWYRQSLGQGLEFLIYFQGNSAPDKSGLPSDRFSAERTGGSVSTLTIQRTQQEDSAVYLCASSSGLAGGGEQFFGPGTRLTVL.

This clonotype was seen at least ten times. J is TRBJ2-7 and V is TRBV28, with 10 bases aligning to TRBD2. Germline V lookup: CDR1 MDHEN, CDR2 SYDVKM. The CDR3 covers 14 residues. V dropped 6 bases and J dropped 5; count of bases not matched to a gene: 7. The CDR3 coding sequence is TGTGCCAGCAGGCGGGGAAGCGGGAGGGACGAGCAGTACTTC. This sequence encodes CASRRGSGRDEQYF.

This clonotype was counted only a few times. This chain connects TRBV12-3 or TRBV12-4 to TRBJ2-1; TRBD2 agrees at 10 bases. Germline trimming cut 3 bases from V and 0 bases from J; bases unmatched to any gene: 11. There are 19 residues in the CDR3. As DNA, the CDR3 is TGTGCCAGCAGTTTCCGGCCTAGCGGGAGAGGGTCCTCCTACAATGAGCAGTTCTTC. This sequence encodes CASSFRPSGRGSSYNEQFF.

Comment on this clonotype: The junction differs from germline at one of its ends, possibly a read error. The chain has TRBV12-3 or TRBV12-4 and TRBJ2-7; 7 bases fit TRBD1. This CDR3 comprises 15 residues. The CDR3 bases are TGTGCCAGAAGTTACATACCGGGACAGACCTACGAGCAGTACTTC. The encoded protein is CARSYIPGQTYEQYF.

This clonotype was seen more than once but under ten times. The rearrangement joins TRBV10-3 to TRBJ2-3, with D unresolved. Trimming removed 5 bases at V and 7 bases at J, with 13 bases between. The CDR3 is 13 residues long. The germline gives CDR1 ENHRY, CDR2 SYGVKD. This CDR3 reads CAISLNLLNTQYF. As DNA, the CDR3 is TGTGCCATCAGTCTTAACCTTCTGAATACGCAGTATTTT.

This clonotype has a handful of counts. This sequence joins TRBV15 and TRBJ2-4; the D is unclear. The germline V gene has CDR1 LNHNV and CDR2 YYDKDF (reference sequence). This CDR3 is built from 17 residues. Trimming left V 0 bases short and J 1 base short, with 13 bases between. The DNA for the CDR3 is TGTGCCACCAGCAGAGATTTGGCGCTTTTCGCCAAAAACATTCAGTACTTC. Translation gives CATSRDLALFAKNIQYF.

This clonotype was detected only a few times. The chain links TRBV28 to TRBJ2-7; D not resolved. The CDR3 is made up of 11 amino acids. Germline CDR1 and CDR2: MDHEN and SYDVKM. The germline V and J ends were trimmed by 1 base and 6 bases, with 4 bases remaining between them. CDR3 amino acids: CASSLLLEQYF. CDR3 in DNA: TGTGCCAGCAGTTTATTACTCGAGCAGTACTTC.

This clonotype showed up just a few times. The genes are TRBV29-1 and TRBJ2-2; 14 nucleotides line up with TRBD2. This CDR3 contains 15 residues. The germline V gene encodes CDR1 SQVTM and CDR2 ANQGSEA. The trim removed 5 bases at V and 7 bases at J, leaving 6 bases unmatched. The CDR3 coding sequence is TGCAGCGTTACGGGGACTAGCGGGAGAGTCGGGGAGCTGTTTTTT. This encodes CSVTGTSGRVGELFF.

The chain couples TRBV5-6 to TRBJ1-4; D unclear. The length of the CDR3 is 13 residues. The germline V gene encodes CDR1 SGHDT and CDR2 YYEEEE. V was pared by 1 base and J by 0 bases, with 1 base between. The CDR3 protein is CASSLPTNEKLFF. The CDR3 DNA is TGTGCCAGCAGCTTGCCAACTAATGAAAAACTGTTTTTT.

This clonotype was seen a handful of times. The chain employs TRBV21-1 and TRBJ2-1; the table gives TRBD2 as D, unverified against the DNA. TRBV21-1 is reported as a pseudogene. CDR3 length: 11 residues. The CDR3 loop is CASRCESYGFF. The CDR3 region has the DNA TGTGCCAGCAGGTGCGAGTCCTACGGGTTCTTC.

There are a few counts of this clonotype. The gene calls are TRBV5-1 and TRBJ2-3; 8 bases are a match to TRBD2. CDR1 is SGHRS and CDR2 is YFSETQ in the germline V gene. The CDR3 spans 16 residues. Germline trimming cut 3 bases from V and 5 bases from J; bases unmatched to any gene: 11. The CDR3: CASSWALSGAKDTQYF. The CDR3 DNA sequence: TGCGCCAGCAGCTGGGCCCTTAGCGGGGCTAAAGATACGCAGTATTTT. The full variable domain, completed using reference TRBV5-1 and TRBJ2-3, is KAGVTQTPRYLIKTRGQQVTLSCSPISGHRSVSWYQQTPGQGLQFLFEYFSETQRNKGNFPGRFSGRQFSNSRSEMNVSTLELGDSALYLCASSWALSGAKDTQYFGPGTRLTVL.

As to this clonotype: One end of the junction is discordant with germline, which a read error may explain. The chain joins TRBV7-7 to TRBJ2-1, with TRBD2 matching over 10 bases. There are 15 residues in the CDR3. The germline V gene has CDR1 SSHAT and CDR2 FNYEAQ (reference sequence). The CDR3 region is CASSFGLAVYNEQFF. The CDR3 bases are TGTGCTAGCAGCTTTGGACTAGCGGTCTACAATGAGCAGTTCTTC. Drawing the rest from reference TRBV7-7 and TRBJ2-1, the complete variable domain is GAGVSQSPRYKVTKRGQDVTLRCDPISSHATLYWYQQALGQGPEFLTYFNYEAQPDKSGLPSDRFSAERPEGSISTLTIQRTEQRDSAMYRCASSFGLAVYNEQFFGPGTRLTVL.

This clonotype has only a few counts. This chain joins TRBV9 and TRBJ2-2; no clear D. CDR3 size: 14 residues. Trimming stripped 0 bases from V and 4 bases from J, with 7 bases between. Germline V CDR1 and CDR2: SGDLS, YYNGEE. CDR3 amino acids: CASSVAAGTGELFF. The CDR3 region has the DNA TGTGCCAGCAGCGTAGCGGCAGGCACCGGGGAGCTGTTTTTT.

V is TRBV24-1 and J is TRBJ2-1, with D unresolved. Trimming stripped 3 bases from V and 4 bases from J, with 9 bases between. Germline CDR1 KGHDR, CDR2 SFDVKD. The CDR3 is 14 amino acids. The CDR3 region has the DNA TGTGCCACCAGTGATGGCGGCGTGTACAATGAGCAGTTCTTC. This gives the protein CATSDGGVYNEQFF.

The CDR3 nucleotides are TGTGCCTGGAGTAGTACAGGGAACACTGAAGCTTTCTTT. It codes for CAWSSTGNTEAFF. The chain combines TRBV30 with TRBJ1-1; D possibly corresponds to TRBD1 (5 bases). V dropped 2 bases and J dropped 1 base, with 8 bases sitting between them. CDR1 and CDR2 from the germline V gene are GTSNPN and SVGIG (reference sequence). The CDR3 contains 13 residues.

The CDR3 region is CAWQTSGGAVTDTQYF. CDR3 bases: TGTGCCTGGCAGACGTCCGGGGGAGCTGTCACAGATACGCAGTATTTT. The rearrangement links TRBV30 to TRBJ2-3, with TRBD2 as a possible D gene (6 bases). With 5 bases removed from V and 2 bases from J, the gap between germline ends came to 20 bases. This CDR3 is built from 16 residues. Germline V lookup: CDR1 GTSNPN, CDR2 SVGIG (reference sequence). The full variable domain, completed using reference TRBV30 and TRBJ2-3, is SQTIHQWPATLVQPVGSPLSLECTVEGTSNPNLYWYRQAAGRGLQLLFYSVGIGQISSEVPQNLSASRPQDRQFILSSKKLLLSDSGFYLCAWQTSGGAVTDTQYFGPGTRLTVL.

This clonotype appeared a few times. The chain uses TRBV7-3 and TRBJ1-1; 8 nucleotides agree with TRBD1. The CDR3 extends over 15 amino acids. Germline V gene sequence: CDR1 SGHTA, CDR2 FQGTGA. The V gene end was trimmed by 5 bases and the J gene end by 5 bases; junction bases not matched to a gene: 10. The CDR3 nucleotides are TGTGCCAGCAGCCCCAGCGGGACAGGCCGAACTGAAGCTTTCTTT. Residues: CASSPSGTGRTEAFF.

This clonotype was counted many times. The CDR3 DNA is TGTGCCAGCTCACTGGAAGCCCCTAGGGCCGAGCAGTACTTC. Translated: CASSLEAPRAEQYF. V and J are TRBV18 and TRBJ2-7; D is uncertain. CDR1 is KGHSH, CDR2 LQKENI, per germline. This CDR3 is built from 14 residues. V lost 4 bases and J lost 6, with 16 bases in between.

This clonotype showed up many times. The V and J genes are TRBV5-5 and TRBJ2-5; the D gene could be TRBD1 or TRBD2 (5 bases each). The V gene lost 2 bases and the J gene lost 4 bases, with 12 bases spanning the gap. The length of the CDR3 is 14 residues. Germline V gene lookup returns CDR1 SGHKS and CDR2 YYEKEE (reference sequence). CDR3 loop: CASSLRGVGETQYF. The CDR3 DNA sequence: TGTGCCAGCAGCTTAAGAGGGGTTGGAGAGACCCAGTACTTC.

This clonotype has more than one count but fewer than ten. The chain couples TRBV10-3 to TRBJ2-1; the D is unclear. The V gene's germline CDR1 is ENHRY and CDR2 SYGVKD. V was cut by 6 bases and J by 5 bases, with 8 bases left in between. The CDR3 has 12 residues. CDR3 DNA: TGTGCCATCAGCTTAGAGAACAATGAGCAGTTCTTC. This sequence encodes CAISLENNEQFF.

This chain joins TRBV29-1 and TRBJ2-1; 7 bases map to TRBD2. V lost 4 bases to trimming and J lost 4 bases; unmatched junction nucleotides: 4. The germline CDR1 and CDR2 sequences are SQVTM and ANQGSEA. The CDR3 has 13 amino acids. The CDR3 DNA is TGCAGCGTTGGGTCTAGCGGATACAATGAGCAGTTCTTC. This sequence encodes CSVGSSGYNEQFF.

This clonotype has only a few counts. The chain combines TRBV7-2 with TRBJ1-1; no reliable D call. The CDR3 is 13 residues long. From germline, CDR1 is SGHTA and CDR2 FQGNSA. Trimming removed 3 bases from V and 1 base from J, with 6 bases in between. In nucleotides, the CDR3 is TGTGCCAGCAGCTTTTACCCGAACACTGAAGCTTTCTTT. Translation gives CASSFYPNTEAFF.

The chain couples TRBV12-3 or TRBV12-4 to TRBJ1-1; D unresolved. The CDR3 totals 13 residues. The V end was cut by 1 base, the J end by 7 bases, with 10 bases between. In nucleotides, the CDR3 is TGTGCCAGCAGTTTAGGACCAGGAGGTGAAGCTTTCTTT. Translated: CASSLGPGGEAFF.

The chain recombines TRBV6-4 with TRBJ2-3; 10 nucleotides match TRBD1. CDR3 length: 15 residues. Germline CDR1 is MRHNA and CDR2 is SNTAGT. V shed 3 bases, J shed 1 base, and the junction held 1 base outside the gene matches. This CDR3 is CASSEGQGGTDTQYF. CDR3 coding DNA: TGTGCCAGCAGTGAAGGACAGGGGGGCACAGATACGCAGTATTTT.

This clonotype was counted a few times. The chain links TRBV5-1 to TRBJ1-1, with a possible D match to TRBD1 (5 bases). V lost 4 bases and J lost 1, with 8 bases in between. Germline V gene data show CDR1 as SGHRS and CDR2 as YFSETQ. This CDR3 has 13 residues. CDR3 sequence reads: CASSMGGNTEAFF. DNA for the CDR3: TGCGCCAGCAGCATGGGGGGGAACACTGAAGCTTTCTTT.

The rearrangement joins TRBV27 to TRBJ2-5; no clear D. The CDR3 is made up of 14 amino acids. CDR1 and CDR2 (germline): MNHEY, SMNVEV (reference sequence). The ends were cut back, 3 bases at V and 9 bases at J, with 17 bases in the middle. For the CDR3, the DNA is TGTGCCAGCAGTTTCTACCCGCCCCGGAGTCCCCAGTACTTC. Encoded protein: CASSFYPPRSPQYF.